The 8 T cell receptor beta chains reported below all come from one sample, sequenced in a study of CD8+ T cells in alopecia areata. In alopecia areata patients, both lesional scalp punch biopsies and peripheral blood were collected. RNA was isolated and reverse transcribed to cDNA, the sequencing template. Profiled with immunoSEQ multiplex PCR; TCRdb holds only in-frame clones, not every one. The sample consists of roughly 20,000 clones, less than 70% of them appearing once. The sequences come from skin, collected at week 0. The source is a human donor with alopecia areata.

This clone has only one observation. V gene TRBV7-9 combines with J gene TRBJ2-7, with TRBD1 identical over 8 bases. Germline V gives CDR1 SEHNR, CDR2 FQNEAQ (reference sequence). The CDR3 covers 14 residues. V lost 5 bases to trimming and J lost 7 bases; unmatched junction nucleotides: 10. The CDR3 is CASSLSQGAEEQYF. The CDR3 region has the DNA TGTGCCAGCAGCCTGAGCCAGGGGGCGGAGGAGCAGTACTTC.

The V call is TRBV7-9, the J call TRBJ2-3; 8 bases align to TRBD1. This CDR3 spans 16 amino acids. V gave up 5 bases and J gave up 4 bases; unmatched junction bases: 11. Looked up from germline, CDR1 is SEHNR and CDR2 is FQNEAQ (reference sequence). Written as DNA, the CDR3 is TGTGCCAGCAGCCCATGGACAGGGCTTGGTTCAGATACGCAGTATTTT. Its protein product is CASSPWTGLGSDTQYF.

V and J are TRBV9 and TRBJ1-3; tentative D call: TRBD1 (6 bases). The V gene lost 4 bases and the J gene lost 4 bases, with 12 bases spanning the gap. The CDR3 length is 14 residues. CDR1 SGDLS and CDR2 YYNGEE come from the germline V gene. CDR3 sequence: CASSSETGGNTIYF. In DNA form, the CDR3 reads TGTGCCAGCAGCTCTGAAACAGGGGGAAACACCATATATTTT.

The rearrangement links TRBV6-5 to TRBJ1-2, with D possibly being TRBD1 (6 bases). Trimming cost V 7 bases and J 4 bases, with 13 bases left between them. Germline V CDR1 and CDR2: MNHEY, SVGAGI. This CDR3 has 13 amino acids. CDR3 amino acids: CASNRRGGYGYTF. CDR3 bases: TGTGCCAGCAACAGGAGGGGGGGCTATGGCTACACCTTC.

This clone was seen more than once but under ten times. The chain carries TRBV10-2 and TRBJ1-5; tentatively, D is TRBD1 (6 bases). Trimming removed 10 bases at V and 0 bases at J, with 19 bases between. This CDR3 has 16 amino acids. The germline V gene encodes CDR1 WSHSY and CDR2 SAAADI. In DNA, the CDR3 is TGCGCCACCCTCCCGGGACATCTCAATAGCAATCAGCCCCAGCATTTT. Amino acids: CATLPGHLNSNQPQHF.

The gene calls are TRBV7-8 and TRBJ2-2; 8 bases are shared with TRBD1. Unmatched junction bases numbered 5, after V lost 5 bases and J lost 6 bases. The CDR3 sequence is 14 residues long. Looked up from germline, CDR1 is SGHVS and CDR2 is FQNEAQ. The CDR3: CASSPDRAAGELFF. The CDR3 bases are TGTGCCAGCAGCCCGGACAGGGCTGCCGGGGAGCTGTTTTTT. The full variable domain, completed using reference TRBV7-8 and TRBJ2-2, is GAGVSQSPRYKVAKRGQDVALRCDPISGHVSLFWYQQALGQGPEFLTYFQNEAQLDKSGLPSDRFFAERPEGSVSTLKIQRTQQEDSAVYLCASSPDRAAGELFFGEGSRLTVL.

The V and J genes are TRBV7-3 and TRBJ2-3; 9 bases are a match to TRBD1. V lost 4 bases to trimming and J lost 4 bases; unmatched junction nucleotides: 9. The CDR3 extends over 16 amino acids. Germline V CDR1 and CDR2: SGHTA, FQGTGA. CDR3 nucleotide sequence: TGTGCCAGCAGCTCGGGGACAGGGATGGTTGCAGATACGCAGTATTTT. Encoded protein: CASSSGTGMVADTQYF.

J is TRBJ2-4 and V is TRBV4-3; TRBD2 is a possible D gene (6 bases). The germline gives CDR1 LGHNA, CDR2 YSLEER. This CDR3 is 17 amino acids long. The V end lost 0 bases, the J end lost 1 base, and 13 bases lay between the germline ends. The CDR3 bases are TGCGCCAGCAGCCAAGATTACGCGGGGCGGGCCAAAAACATTCAGTACTTC. As protein: CASSQDYAGRAKNIQYF.